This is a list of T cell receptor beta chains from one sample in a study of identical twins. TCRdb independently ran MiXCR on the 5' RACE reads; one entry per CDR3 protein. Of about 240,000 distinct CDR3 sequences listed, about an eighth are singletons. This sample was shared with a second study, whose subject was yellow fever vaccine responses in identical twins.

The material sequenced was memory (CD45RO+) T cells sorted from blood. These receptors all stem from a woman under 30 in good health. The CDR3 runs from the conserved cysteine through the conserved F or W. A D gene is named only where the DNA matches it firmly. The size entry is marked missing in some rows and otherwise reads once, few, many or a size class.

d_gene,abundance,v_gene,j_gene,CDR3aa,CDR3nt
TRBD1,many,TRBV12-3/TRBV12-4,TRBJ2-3,CASSSVAGTGAPDTQYF,TGTGCCAGCAGTTCAGTAGCCGGGACAGGGGCCCCAGATACGCAGTATTTT
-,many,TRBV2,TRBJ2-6,CASREVSGANVLTF,TGTGCCAGCAGGGAGGTATCTGGGGCCAACGTCCTGACTTTC
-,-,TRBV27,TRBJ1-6,CASRTPGRDSPLHF,TGTGCCAGCAGGACCCCAGGGAGGGATTCACCCCTCCACTTT
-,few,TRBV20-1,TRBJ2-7,CSARLTGTHEQYF,TGCAGTGCTAGACTGACTGGTACCCACGAGCAGTACTTC
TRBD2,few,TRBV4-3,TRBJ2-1,CASSTGEGLEQFF,TGCGCCAGCAGTACGGGGGAGGGGCTAGAGCAGTTCTTC
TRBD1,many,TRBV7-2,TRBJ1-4,CASSFRTGLNEKLFF,TGTGCCAGCAGCTTCAGGACAGGGCTCAATGAAAAACTGTTTTTT
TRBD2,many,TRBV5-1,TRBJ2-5,CASSHRLAGERETQYF,TGCGCCAGCAGCCACCGACTAGCGGGAGAGAGAGAGACCCAGTACTTC
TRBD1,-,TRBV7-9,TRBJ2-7,CASSDPQGDEQYF,TGTGCCAGCAGCGACCCGCAGGGGGACGAGCAGTACTTC
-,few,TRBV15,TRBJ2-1,CATSRVAGRRNIDEQFF,TGTGCCACCAGCAGAGTCGCAGGCCGCCGTAATATTGATGAGCAGTTCTTC
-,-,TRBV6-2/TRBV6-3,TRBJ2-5,CASSYYPIGDQETQYF,TGTGCCAGCAGTTACTACCCTATTGGGGACCAAGAGACCCAGTACTTC
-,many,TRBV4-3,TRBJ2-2,CASSQNPPQRLNTGELFF,TGCGCCAGCAGCCAGAACCCCCCTCAGCGGCTGAACACCGGGGAGCTGTTTTTT
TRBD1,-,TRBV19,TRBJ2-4,CASSSIGRGIGDIQYF,TGTGCCAGTAGTTCAATAGGCAGGGGGATAGGGGACATTCAGTACTTC
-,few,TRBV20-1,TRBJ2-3,CSARDWRAPTDTQYF,TGCAGTGCTAGAGATTGGAGGGCCCCCACAGATACGCAGTATTTT
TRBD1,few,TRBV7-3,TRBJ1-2,CASSLSPGGGDYGYTF,TGTGCCAGCAGCTTAAGCCCAGGGGGCGGAGACTATGGCTACACCTTC
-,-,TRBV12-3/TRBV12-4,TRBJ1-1,CASSFGGLVTEAFF,TGTGCCAGCAGTTTCGGGGGGCTGGTTACTGAAGCTTTCTTT
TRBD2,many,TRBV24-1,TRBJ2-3,CATSDPSREADTQYF,TGTGCCACCAGTGACCCTTCTCGGGAGGCGGATACGCAGTATTTT
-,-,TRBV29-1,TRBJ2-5,CSAPRNGQYQETQYF,TGCAGCGCCCCGCGAAACGGACAGTACCAAGAGACCCAGTACTTC
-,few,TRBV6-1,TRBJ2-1,CASSGLRGSSYNEQFF,TGTGCCAGCAGTGGGTTGCGGGGTAGCTCCTACAATGAGCAGTTCTTC
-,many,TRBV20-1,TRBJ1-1,CSARVAMAEAFF,TGCAGTGCTAGAGTGGCAATGGCTGAAGCTTTCTTT
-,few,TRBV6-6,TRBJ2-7,CASSSPGAGEQYF,TGTGCCAGCAGTTCCCCGGGGGCGGGGGAGCAGTACTTC
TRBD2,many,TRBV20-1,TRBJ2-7,CSAPLAGVFQQYF,TGCAGTGCACCTCTAGCGGGAGTATTCCAGCAGTACTTC
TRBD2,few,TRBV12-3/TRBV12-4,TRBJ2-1,CASTPGLEYNEQFF,TGTGCCAGCACCCCGGGACTAGAGTACAATGAGCAGTTCTTC
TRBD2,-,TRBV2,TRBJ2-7,CASRGGSPLEQYF,TGTGCCAGCAGAGGCGGGAGCCCCCTCGAGCAGTACTTC
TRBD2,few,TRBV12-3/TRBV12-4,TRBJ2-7,CASSTLRGAYEQYF,TGTGCCAGCAGTACCCTGCGGGGGGCCTACGAGCAGTACTTC
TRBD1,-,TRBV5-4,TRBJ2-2,CASSFTGGGGGTGELFF,TGTGCCAGCAGCTTTACAGGGGGCGGGGGAGGCACCGGGGAGCTGTTTTTT
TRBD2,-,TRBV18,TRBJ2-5,CASSRLAGNQETQYF,TGTGCCAGCTCTAGACTAGCGGGGAACCAAGAGACCCAGTACTTC
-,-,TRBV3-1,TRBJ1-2,CASSREGSGGYTF,TGTGCCAGCAGCCGGGAAGGGTCGGGCGGCTACACCTTC
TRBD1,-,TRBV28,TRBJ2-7,CASSLYRQGSGEQYF,TGTGCCAGCAGTTTATACAGACAGGGGTCTGGCGAGCAGTACTTC
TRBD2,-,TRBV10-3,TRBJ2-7,CAIGFGRVAEQYF,TGTGCCATCGGGTTTGGGAGGGTGGCCGAGCAGTACTTC
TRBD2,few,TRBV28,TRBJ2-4,CASSRAGTSHPKNIQYF,TGTGCCAGCAGTAGGGCCGGGACTAGTCATCCCAAAAACATTCAGTACTTC
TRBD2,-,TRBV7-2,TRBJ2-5,CASSLEAGGLGETQYF,TGTGCCAGCAGCTTAGAGGCGGGGGGGCTTGGAGAGACCCAGTACTTC
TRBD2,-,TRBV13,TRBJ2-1,CASSPLRTSGGSSYNEQFF,TGTGCCAGCAGCCCGCTTAGGACTAGCGGGGGGAGCTCCTACAATGAGCAGTTCTTC
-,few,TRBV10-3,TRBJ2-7,CAISETNYEQYF,TGTGCCATCAGTGAGACAAACTACGAGCAGTACTTC
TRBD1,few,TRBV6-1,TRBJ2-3,CATHAGTGGEGTDTQYF,TGTGCCACGCATGCGGGGACAGGGGGCGAAGGTACAGATACGCAGTATTTT
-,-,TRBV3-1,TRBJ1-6,CASSTYQDSPLHF,TGTGCCAGCAGCACATACCAGGATTCACCCCTCCACTTT
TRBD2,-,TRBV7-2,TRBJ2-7,CASSSNFAGGGGFAQYF,TGTGCCAGCAGCTCAAATTTTGCGGGGGGCGGGGGCTTCGCGCAGTACTTC
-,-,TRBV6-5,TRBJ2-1,CASSYPGKAYNEQFF,TGTGCCAGCAGTTACCCGGGGAAGGCCTACAATGAGCAGTTCTTC
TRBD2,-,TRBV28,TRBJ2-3,CASIGLAGGTDTQYF,TGTGCCAGCATCGGACTAGCGGGAGGCACAGATACGCAGTATTTT
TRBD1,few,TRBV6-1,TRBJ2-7,CATQDRGTYEQYF,TGTGCCACCCAGGACAGGGGGACCTACGAGCAGTACTTC
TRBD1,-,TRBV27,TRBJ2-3,CASSGQGAGDTQYF,TGTGCCAGCAGTGGGCAGGGGGCGGGGGATACGCAGTATTTT
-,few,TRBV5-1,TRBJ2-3,CASSLATSTDTQYF,TGCGCCAGCAGCTTGGCCACTAGCACAGATACGCAGTATTTT
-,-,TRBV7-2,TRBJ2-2,CASSRPGGELFF,TGTGCCAGCAGCCGACCCGGCGGGGAGCTGTTTTTT
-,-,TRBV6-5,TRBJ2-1,CASSYSSALLNEQFF,TGTGCCAGCAGTTACTCGTCGGCGCTACTCAATGAGCAGTTCTTC
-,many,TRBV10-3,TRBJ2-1,CAISKGNEQFF,TGTGCCATCAGCAAGGGGAATGAGCAGTTCTTC
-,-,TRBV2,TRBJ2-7,CPSSRDLGNEQYF,TGTCCCAGCAGCCGGGACTTGGGGAACGAGCAGTACTTC
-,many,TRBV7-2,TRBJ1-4,CASSFADIRATNEKLFF,TGTGCCAGCAGCTTCGCGGACATCCGTGCAACTAATGAAAAACTGTTTTTT
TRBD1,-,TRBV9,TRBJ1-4,CASSAGQGNEKLFF,TGTGCCAGCTCCGCGGGACAGGGTAATGAAAAACTGTTTTTT
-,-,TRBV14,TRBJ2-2,CASSQSPGELFF,TGTGCCAGCAGCCAATCCCCCGGGGAGCTGTTTTTT
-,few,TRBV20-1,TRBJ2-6,CSAPLGSGANVLTF,TGCAGTGCTCCTCTGGGATCTGGGGCCAACGTCCTGACTTTC
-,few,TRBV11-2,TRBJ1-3,CASTVGGGSGNTIYF,TGTGCCAGCACCGTGGGAGGGGGCTCTGGAAACACCATATATTTT
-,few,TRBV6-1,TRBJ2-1,CASSPNGGQYNEQFF,TGTGCCAGCAGTCCAAACGGTGGACAGTACAATGAGCAGTTCTTC
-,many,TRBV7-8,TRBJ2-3,CASSSLVGDTQYF,TGTGCCAGCAGCTCCCTAGTCGGAGATACGCAGTATTTT
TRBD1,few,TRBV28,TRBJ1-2,CASRPPGQGLGYTF,TGTGCCAGCAGGCCACCGGGACAGGGCTTGGGCTACACCTTC
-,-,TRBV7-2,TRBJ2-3,CASTLGRGGSTDTQYF,TGTGCCAGCACTTTGGGGAGGGGGGGAAGCACAGATACGCAGTATTTT
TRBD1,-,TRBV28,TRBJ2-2,CASSSDRGGSPNTGELFF,TGTGCCAGCAGCTCGGACAGGGGGGGATCCCCGAACACCGGGGAGCTGTTTTTT
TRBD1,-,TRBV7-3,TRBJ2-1,CASSLGQTASYNEQFF,TGTGCCAGCAGCTTGGGACAGACTGCATCCTACAATGAGCAGTTCTTC
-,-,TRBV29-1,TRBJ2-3,CSALKRETSTDTQYF,TGCAGCGCCCTAAAGAGGGAGACGAGCACAGATACGCAGTATTTT
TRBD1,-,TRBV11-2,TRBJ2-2,CASSFSGQGYTGELFF,TGTGCCAGCAGCTTCTCGGGACAGGGGTACACCGGGGAGCTGTTTTTT
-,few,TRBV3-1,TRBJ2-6,CASSSKGTAYSGANVLTF,TGTGCCAGCAGCTCCAAGGGTACAGCCTACTCTGGGGCCAACGTCCTGACTTTC
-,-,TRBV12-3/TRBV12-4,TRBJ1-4,CASGDGRGEKLFF,TGTGCCAGCGGGGACGGACGAGGTGAAAAACTGTTTTTT